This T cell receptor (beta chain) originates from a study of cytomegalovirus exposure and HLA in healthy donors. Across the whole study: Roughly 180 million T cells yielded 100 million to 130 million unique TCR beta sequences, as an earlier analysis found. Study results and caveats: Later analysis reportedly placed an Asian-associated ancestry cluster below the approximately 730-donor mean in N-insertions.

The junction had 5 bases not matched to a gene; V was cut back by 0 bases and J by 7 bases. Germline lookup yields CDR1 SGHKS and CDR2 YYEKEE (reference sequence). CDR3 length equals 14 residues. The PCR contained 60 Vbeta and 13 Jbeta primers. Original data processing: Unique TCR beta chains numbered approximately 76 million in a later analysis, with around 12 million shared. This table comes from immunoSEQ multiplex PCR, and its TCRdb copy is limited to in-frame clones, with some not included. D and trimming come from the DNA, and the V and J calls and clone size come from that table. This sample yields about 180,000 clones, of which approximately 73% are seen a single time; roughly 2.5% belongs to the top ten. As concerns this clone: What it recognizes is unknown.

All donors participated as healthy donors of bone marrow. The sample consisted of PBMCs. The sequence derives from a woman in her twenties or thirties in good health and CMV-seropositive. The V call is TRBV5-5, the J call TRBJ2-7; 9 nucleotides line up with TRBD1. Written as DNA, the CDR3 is TGTGCCAGCAGCTTGGTACAGGGGGCGCGGGAGCAGTACTTC. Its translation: CASSLVQGAREQYF.